What follows are 18 T cell receptor beta chains derived from one specimen sequenced in a study of T cells in Graves' hyperthyroidism and ophthalmopathy. Amplification targeted TCR beta CDR3 regions from RNA transcripts. HTBI primers were the set used in a first-round RT-PCR of the TCR CDR3. TCRdb used MiXCR to reprocess the multiplex PCR reads, holding one entry per CDR3 protein. The sample holds 250,000 or so distinct CDR3 sequences; roughly 15% are singletons and the top ten take about 33%. The specimen was blood. The origin of the receptors is a woman aged 45-65 years with Graves' hyperthyroidism that later progressed to Graves' ophthalmopathy.

This clonotype was counted ten times or more. This chain links TRBV27 with TRBJ2-7; possibly TRBD1 for D (5 bases). The V and J ends lost 4 bases and 5 bases respectively, with 21 bases between them. Germline-derived CDR1 and CDR2 are MNHEY and SMNVEV (reference sequence). This CDR3 contains 16 residues. The CDR3 loop reads CASSSPRRASWNEQYF. The DNA of the CDR3 is TGTGCCAGCAGTTCACCCCGCAGGGCGTCCTGGAACGAGCAGTACTTC.

This clonotype was observed at least ten times. The rearrangement uses TRBV18 and TRBJ2-5; D is uncertain. The germline V and J ends were trimmed by 5 bases and 3 bases, with 10 bases remaining between them. The CDR3 covers 13 residues. From germline, CDR1 is KGHSH and CDR2 LQKENI. The CDR3 DNA reads as TGTGCCAGCTCAGAAAAGGGCGAAGAGACCCAGTACTTC. Translation: CASSEKGEETQYF.

This clonotype has only a few counts. The chain recombines TRBV5-1 with TRBJ1-5; no clear D gene. Trimming cost V 3 bases and J 5 bases, with 9 bases left between them. CDR1 is SGHRS, CDR2 YFSETQ, per germline. There are 13 residues in the CDR3. The CDR3 DNA follows: TGCGCCAGCAGCTCCGGGGTAGATCAGCCCCAGCATTTT. This codes for CASSSGVDQPQHF. The whole variable domain, filled in from reference TRBV5-1 and TRBJ1-5, reads KAGVTQTPRYLIKTRGQQVTLSCSPISGHRSVSWYQQTPGQGLQFLFEYFSETQRNKGNFPGRFSGRQFSNSRSEMNVSTLELGDSALYLCASSSGVDQPQHFGDGTRLSIL.

In this sample, this clonotype turned up a few times. The genes are TRBV14 and TRBJ2-7; 9 bases match TRBD1. Germline CDR1 and CDR2: SGHDN and FVKESK. The ends lost 10 bases at V and 2 bases at J; junction bases unmatched: 9. There are 14 residues in the CDR3. The DNA of the CDR3 is TGTGCCAAGAAGATGGGGACAGGGACCTACGAGCAGTACTTC. Translating gives CAKKMGTGTYEQYF.

The chain uses TRBV20-1 and TRBJ2-3; D not resolved. Between the trimmed V and J ends, which lost 1 base and 1 base, there was a span of 6 bases. The CDR3 runs to 13 residues. Germline assignment: CDR1 DFQATT and CDR2 SNEGSKA (reference sequence). The CDR3 reads CSARVAGTDTQYF. CDR3 in DNA: TGCAGTGCTAGAGTGGCAGGCACAGATACGCAGTATTTT.

This clonotype has at least ten counts. The chain uses TRBV18 and TRBJ1-5, with TRBD1 matching over 12 bases. V shed 6 bases, J shed 6 bases, and the junction held 6 bases outside the gene matches. Per the germline V gene, CDR1 is KGHSH and CDR2 is LQKENI. The CDR3 covers 15 residues. The CDR3 spells CASSFGTGGGQPQHF. CDR3 DNA sequence: TGTGCCAGCTCCTTCGGGACAGGGGGCGGTCAGCCCCAGCATTTT.

This clonotype was seen many times. The chain uses TRBV6-1 and TRBJ2-7; 8 positions match TRBD1. Germline V gene sequence: CDR1 MNHNS, CDR2 SASEGT. CDR3 size: 13 residues. V shed 5 bases and J 7 bases; nucleotides not matched to a gene: 7. CDR3 DNA sequence: TGTGCCAGCAGTACCACAGGGGGTGGTGAGCAGTACTTC. The encoded protein is CASSTTGGGEQYF.

This clonotype was counted at least ten times. The chain links TRBV2 to TRBJ2-5; 7 bases are shared with TRBD2. Germline V lookup: CDR1 SNHLY, CDR2 FYNNEI. There are 14 residues in the CDR3. The V gene end was trimmed by 7 bases and the J gene end by 4 bases; junction bases not matched to a gene: 9. This chain's CDR3 is CASKIAVAGETQYF. For the CDR3, the DNA is TGTGCCAGCAAAATAGCTGTAGCGGGAGAGACCCAGTACTTC.

In this sample, this clonotype turned up many times. This chain links TRBV28 with TRBJ2-3, with TRBD1 matching 8 bases. The V gene's germline CDR1 is MDHEN and CDR2 SYDVKM. V lost 5 bases and J lost 2; bases outside the gene matches: 3. The CDR3 contains 14 residues. The CDR3 nucleotides read TGTGCCAGCAGTCCGGGACAGGACACAGATACGCAGTATTTT. Residues: CASSPGQDTDTQYF. Full variable domain (outside the CDR3, taken from reference TRBV28 and TRBJ2-3): DVKVTQSSRYLVKRTGEKVFLECVQDMDHENMFWYRQDPGLGLRLIYFSYDVKMKEKGDIPEGYSVSREKKERFSLILESASTNQTSMYLCASSPGQDTDTQYFGPGTRLTVL.

This clonotype appeared many times. The J gene is TRBJ1-1, the V gene TRBV9, with 7 bases that match TRBD1. Unmatched junction bases numbered 2, after V lost 0 bases and J lost 0 bases. The CDR3 extends over 15 amino acids. The germline V gene has CDR1 SGDLS and CDR2 YYNGEE. The CDR3 DNA sequence: TGTGCCAGCAGCGTAGGGGGACAGTTGAACACTGAAGCTTTCTTT. The encoded protein is CASSVGGQLNTEAFF.

This clonotype was detected ten times or more. V and J are TRBV5-1 and TRBJ1-1; D is possibly TRBD1 (5 bases). In germline, CDR1 is SGHRS, CDR2 YFSETQ. The CDR3 runs to 14 residues. Trimming removed 3 bases from V and 3 bases from J, with 12 bases in between. This CDR3 reads CASSYTGGDTEAFF. For the CDR3, the DNA is TGCGCCAGCAGCTATACTGGGGGTGACACTGAAGCTTTCTTT. The full variable domain, completed using reference TRBV5-1 and TRBJ1-1, is KAGVTQTPRYLIKTRGQQVTLSCSPISGHRSVSWYQQTPGQGLQFLFEYFSETQRNKGNFPGRFSGRQFSNSRSEMNVSTLELGDSALYLCASSYTGGDTEAFFGQGTRLTVV.

Many counts were recorded for this clonotype. The rearrangement links TRBV28 to TRBJ2-7; 11 bases are a match to TRBD1. Germline trimming cut 7 bases from V and 4 bases from J; bases unmatched to any gene: 9. Germline V lookup: CDR1 MDHEN, CDR2 SYDVKM. CDR3 length: 15 amino acids. The CDR3 spells CASTFRDRGTYEQYF. Here the CDR3 DNA reads TGTGCCAGCACCTTCCGGGACAGGGGGACTTACGAGCAGTACTTC.

This clonotype was seen ten or more times. The V call is TRBV6-1, the J call TRBJ2-6; D tentatively reads TRBD1 or TRBD2 (6 bases each). The CDR3 loop spans 17 amino acids. Germline V lookup: CDR1 MNHNS, CDR2 SASEGT. V dropped 6 bases and J dropped 4 bases, with 19 bases sitting between them. The CDR3: CASREGWGATGANVLTF. CDR3 in DNA: TGTGCCAGCAGGGAGGGCTGGGGGGCTACCGGGGCCAACGTCCTGACTTTC.

V gene TRBV27 combines with J gene TRBJ1-1; no clear D. The CDR3 is 16 amino acids. Germline V gene data show CDR1 as MNHEY and CDR2 as SMNVEV (reference sequence). The V end lost 5 bases, the J end lost 1 base, and 17 bases lay between the germline ends. CDR3 nucleotide sequence: TGTGCCAGCAGTCGGAAGGGTATACAGTCGAACACTGAAGCTTTCTTT. Encoded protein: CASSRKGIQSNTEAFF.

This clonotype was found many times. V gene TRBV3-1 combines with J gene TRBJ2-3; a possible D gene is TRBD1 (5 bases). Germline V lookup: CDR1 LGHDT, CDR2 YNNKEL (reference sequence). Between the trimmed V and J ends, which lost 1 base and 4 bases, there was a span of 15 bases. The CDR3 consists of 16 residues. The CDR3 DNA is TGTGCCAGCAGCCAAGGGTCAGGGTGGGTTTCAGATACGCAGTATTTT. This codes for CASSQGSGWVSDTQYF.

This chain connects TRBV7-9 to TRBJ1-6, with D unclear. Germline CDR1 SEHNR, CDR2 FQNEAQ (reference sequence). The CDR3 is made up of 14 amino acids. V gave up 2 bases and J gave up 9 bases, with 11 bases separating them. CDR3 amino acids: CASSLIGWTSPLHF. The CDR3 DNA is TGTGCCAGCAGCTTAATCGGTTGGACTTCACCCCTCCACTTT.

Worth noting for this clonotype: One junction end does not reproduce the germline sequence, and a read error may be involved. The chain carries TRBV10-3 and TRBJ2-3; 9 bases fit TRBD2. This CDR3 region has 17 residues. Germline CDR1 reads ENHRY; CDR2 reads SYGVKD. The CDR3 protein is CASSGAHSGGLADTQYF. DNA for the CDR3: TGTGCCAGCAGTGGAGCGCATAGCGGGGGTTTGGCAGATACGCAGTATTTT.

This clonotype was found many times. The V and J genes are TRBV27 and TRBJ2-5, with D possibly called TRBD1 or TRBD2 (5 bases each). V lost 1 base, J lost 1 base, and 7 bases lay in between. The CDR3 consists of 14 residues. Per germline, CDR1 MNHEY and CDR2 SMNVEV (reference sequence). The CDR3 nucleotides are TGTGCCAGCAGTTTATGGGGGTTCCAAGAGACCCAGTACTTC. Protein sequence: CASSLWGFQETQYF.